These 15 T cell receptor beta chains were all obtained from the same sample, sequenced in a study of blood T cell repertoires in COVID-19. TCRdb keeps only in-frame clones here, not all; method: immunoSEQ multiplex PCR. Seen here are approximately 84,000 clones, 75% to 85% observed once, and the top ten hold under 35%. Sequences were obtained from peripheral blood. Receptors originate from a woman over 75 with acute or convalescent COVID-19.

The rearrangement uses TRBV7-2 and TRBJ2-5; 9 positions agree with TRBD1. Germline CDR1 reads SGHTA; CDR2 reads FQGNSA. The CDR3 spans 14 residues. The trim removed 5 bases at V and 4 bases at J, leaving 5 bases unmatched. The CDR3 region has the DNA TGTGCCAGCAGCCAACAGGGGGCTACAGAGACCCAGTACTTC. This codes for CASSQQGATETQYF.

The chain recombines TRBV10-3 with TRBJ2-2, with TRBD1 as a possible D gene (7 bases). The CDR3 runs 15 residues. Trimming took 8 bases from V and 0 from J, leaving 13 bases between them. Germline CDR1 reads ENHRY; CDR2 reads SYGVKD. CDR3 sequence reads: CAIGGTAPNTGELFF. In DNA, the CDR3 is TGTGCCATCGGGGGGACAGCCCCGAACACCGGGGAGCTGTTTTTT.

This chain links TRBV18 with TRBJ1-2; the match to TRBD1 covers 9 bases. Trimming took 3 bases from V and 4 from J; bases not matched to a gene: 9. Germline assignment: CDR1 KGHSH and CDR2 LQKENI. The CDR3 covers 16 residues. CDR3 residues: CASSPKPGTGTYGYTF. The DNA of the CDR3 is TGTGCCAGCTCACCCAAGCCCGGGACAGGGACCTATGGCTACACCTTC.

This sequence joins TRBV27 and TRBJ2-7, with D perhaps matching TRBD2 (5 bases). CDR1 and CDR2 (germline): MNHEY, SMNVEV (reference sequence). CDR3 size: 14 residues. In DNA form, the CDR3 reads TGTGTTCCGCCCACCAGCAGCGGCATCTACGAGCAGTACTTC. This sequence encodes CVPPTSSGIYEQYF.

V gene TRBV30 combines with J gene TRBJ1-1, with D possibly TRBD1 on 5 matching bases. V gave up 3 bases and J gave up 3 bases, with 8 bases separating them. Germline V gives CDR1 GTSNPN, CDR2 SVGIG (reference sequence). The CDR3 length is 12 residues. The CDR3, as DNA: TGTGCCTGGAGCCGGGGGGACACTGAAGCTTTCTTT. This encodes CAWSRGDTEAFF.

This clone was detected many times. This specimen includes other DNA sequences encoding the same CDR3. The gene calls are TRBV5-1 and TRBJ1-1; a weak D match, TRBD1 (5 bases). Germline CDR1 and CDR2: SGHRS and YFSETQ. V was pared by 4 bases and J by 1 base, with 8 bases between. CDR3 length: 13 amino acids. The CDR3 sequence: CASSTQGNTEAFF. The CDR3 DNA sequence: TGCGCCAGCAGCACCCAGGGGAACACTGAAGCTTTCTTT.

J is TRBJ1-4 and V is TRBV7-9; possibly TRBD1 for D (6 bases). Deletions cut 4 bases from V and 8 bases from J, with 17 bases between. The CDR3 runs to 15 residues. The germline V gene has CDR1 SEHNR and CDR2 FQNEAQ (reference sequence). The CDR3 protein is CASSSRTGTMEKLFF. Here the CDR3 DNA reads TGTGCCAGCAGCTCACGGACCGGGACAATGGAAAAACTGTTTTTT.

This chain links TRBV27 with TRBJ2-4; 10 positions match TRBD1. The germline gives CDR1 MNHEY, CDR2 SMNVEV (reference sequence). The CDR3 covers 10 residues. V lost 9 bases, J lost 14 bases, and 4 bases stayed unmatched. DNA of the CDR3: TGTGCCAGGGGACAGGGGACTGAGTACTTC. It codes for CARGQGTEYF.

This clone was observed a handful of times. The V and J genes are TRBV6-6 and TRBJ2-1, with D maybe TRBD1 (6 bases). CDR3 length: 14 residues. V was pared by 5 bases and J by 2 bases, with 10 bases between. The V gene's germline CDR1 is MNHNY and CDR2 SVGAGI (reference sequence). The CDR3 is CASSPRQAYNEQFF. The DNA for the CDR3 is TGTGCCAGCAGTCCCAGACAGGCCTACAATGAGCAGTTCTTC.

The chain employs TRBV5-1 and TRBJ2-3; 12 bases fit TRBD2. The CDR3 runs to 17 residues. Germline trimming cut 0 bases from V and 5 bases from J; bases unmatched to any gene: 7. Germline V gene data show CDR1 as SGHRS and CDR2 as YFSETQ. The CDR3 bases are TGCGCCAGCAGCTTGGTAGCTAGCGGGAGGGGCCAAGATACGCAGTATTTT. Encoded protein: CASSLVASGRGQDTQYF.

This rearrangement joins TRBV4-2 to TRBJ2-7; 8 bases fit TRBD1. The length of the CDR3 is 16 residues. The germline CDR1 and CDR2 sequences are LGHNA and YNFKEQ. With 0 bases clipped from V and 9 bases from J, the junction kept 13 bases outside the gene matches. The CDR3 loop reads CASSQESTQGAMGQYF. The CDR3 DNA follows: TGTGCCAGCAGCCAAGAAAGTACCCAGGGGGCAATGGGGCAGTACTTC.

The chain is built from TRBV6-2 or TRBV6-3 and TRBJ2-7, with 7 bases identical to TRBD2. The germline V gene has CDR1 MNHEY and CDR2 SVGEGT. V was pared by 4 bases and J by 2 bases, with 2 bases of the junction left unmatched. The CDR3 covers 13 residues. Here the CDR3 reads CASSSREAYEQYF. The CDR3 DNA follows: TGTGCCAGCAGTTCTCGGGAGGCCTACGAGCAGTACTTC.

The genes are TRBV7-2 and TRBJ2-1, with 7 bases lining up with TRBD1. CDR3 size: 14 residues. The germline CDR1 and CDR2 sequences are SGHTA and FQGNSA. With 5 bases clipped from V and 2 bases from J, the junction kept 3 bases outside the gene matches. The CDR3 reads CASSPDRTYNEQFF. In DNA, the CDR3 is TGTGCCAGCAGCCCGGACAGGACCTACAATGAGCAGTTCTTC.

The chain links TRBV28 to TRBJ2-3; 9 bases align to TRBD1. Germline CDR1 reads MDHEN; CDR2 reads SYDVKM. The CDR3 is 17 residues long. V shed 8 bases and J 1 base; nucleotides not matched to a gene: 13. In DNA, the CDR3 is TGTGCCAGCTACCGGGACAGGGCGGCCCAAGGCACAGATACGCAGTATTTT. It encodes CASYRDRAAQGTDTQYF.

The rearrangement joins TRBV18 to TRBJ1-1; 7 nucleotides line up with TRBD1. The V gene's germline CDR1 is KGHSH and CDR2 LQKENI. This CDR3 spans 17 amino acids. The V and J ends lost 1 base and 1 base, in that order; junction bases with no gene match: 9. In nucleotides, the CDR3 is TGTGCCAGCTCACCACTGGGACAGCCTTTTGGGAACACTGAAGCTTTCTTT. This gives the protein CASSPLGQPFGNTEAFF. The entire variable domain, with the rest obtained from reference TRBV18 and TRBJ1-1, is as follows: NAGVMQNPRHLVRRRGQEARLRCSPMKGHSHVYWYRQLPEEGLKFMVYLQKENIIDESGMPKERFSAEFPKEGPSILRIQQVVRGDSAAYFCASSPLGQPFGNTEAFFGQGTRLTVV.